These T cell receptor beta chains were read from a single sample in a study of CD4+ T cells in melanoma. Only in-frame clones appear in the TCRdb table, and some are missing; sequencing was by immunoSEQ multiplex PCR. The sample includes about 140,000 clones, around 90% of them seen just once. These receptors came from a human donor with melanoma. Both conserved end residues are trimmed from each CDR3. Expanded clones get a size class; other rows say once, few or many, or leave the size out.

j_call clone_size v_call cdr3_aa
TRBJ2-3 - TRBV2 ASSEPGLAGGYDTQY
TRBJ1-6 - TRBV11-2 ASSLVATGNSPLH
TRBJ2-7 - TRBV2 ASSLTGARSYEQY
TRBJ1-4 - TRBV18 ASSQGADNEKLF
TRBJ2-5 - TRBV6-1 ASSQANWVPSGDGETQY
TRBJ1-2 - TRBV19 ASSSRLGGYT
TRBJ2-3 once TRBV5-1 ASSSSSGDTQY
TRBJ2-2 - TRBV5-6 ASSLYTEWRGELF
TRBJ2-7 once TRBV6-5 ASSSSGQGYYEQY
TRBJ1-1 few TRBV2 ASSEWQNTEAF
TRBJ2-2 - TRBV4-2 ASSQEWGANTGELF
TRBJ2-5 - TRBV7-2 ASSYRETQY
TRBJ2-3 - TRBV9 ASSGGTSGGALSTQY
TRBJ2-7 - TRBV5-1 ASTRSVESYEQY
TRBJ2-4 - TRBV27 ASTGQGLAKNIQY
TRBJ1-6 - TRBV18 ASSPSGALNSPLH
TRBJ2-7 - TRBV6-1 ASSEAFQGGYEQY